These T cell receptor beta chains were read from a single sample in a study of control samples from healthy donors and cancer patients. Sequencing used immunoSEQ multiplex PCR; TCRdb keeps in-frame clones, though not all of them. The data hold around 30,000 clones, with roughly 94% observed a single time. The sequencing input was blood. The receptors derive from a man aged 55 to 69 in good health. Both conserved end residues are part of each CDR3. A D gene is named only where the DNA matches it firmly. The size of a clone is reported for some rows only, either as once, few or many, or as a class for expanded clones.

CASGDSNSGNTIYF | TGTGCCAGCGGAGACAGTAACTCTGGAAACACCATATATTTT | NA | TRBJ1-3 | TRBV6-6 | NA
CASSLDVGGADYGYTF | TGCGCCAGCAGCTTGGACGTAGGGGGCGCGGACTATGGCTACACCTTC | NA | TRBJ1-2 | TRBV5-1 | TRBD1
CASSLASPYEQYF | TGTGCCAGCAGCTTAGCATCCCCCTACGAGCAGTACTTC | NA | TRBJ2-7 | TRBV7-2 | NA
CSASDSDRGTEAFF | TGCAGTGCTAGTGACTCAGACCGGGGGACTGAAGCTTTCTTT | NA | TRBJ1-1 | TRBV20-1 | NA
CASSRRSSGGPYQETQYF | TGTGCCAGCAGCCGGAGATCTAGCGGGGGGCCTTACCAAGAGACCCAGTACTTC | NA | TRBJ2-5 | TRBV7-9 | TRBD2
CASSYHNEQFF | TGTGCCAGCAGTTACCACAATGAGCAGTTCTTC | NA | TRBJ2-1 | TRBV6-5 | NA
CASSLVSAGAGSNQPQHF | TGTGCCAGCAGCTTAGTCTCGGCAGGGGCGGGTTCCAATCAGCCCCAGCATTTT | NA | TRBJ1-5 | TRBV7-6 | NA
CASSPGTGGFSRAFF | TGCGCCAGCAGCCCTGGGACAGGGGGTTTCAGTAGGGCTTTCTTT | once | TRBJ1-1 | TRBV5-1 | TRBD1
CASSPRTGIQETQYF | TGTGCCAGCAGTCCGCGGACAGGAATACAAGAGACCCAGTACTTC | NA | TRBJ2-5 | TRBV6-2/TRBV6-3 | TRBD1
CASSIVGYYSNQPQHF | TGTGCCAGTAGTATAGTGGGGTACTATAGCAATCAGCCCCAGCATTTT | NA | TRBJ1-5 | TRBV19 | NA
CASSFEYTEAFF | TGTGCCAGCAGTTTCGAATACACTGAAGCTTTCTTT | NA | TRBJ1-1 | TRBV6-5 | NA
CASSSGQGLESNEQFF | TGTGCCAGCAGCTCGGGACAGGGTTTGGAAAGCAATGAGCAGTTCTTC | NA | TRBJ2-1 | TRBV5-8 | TRBD1
CSVEESGSSYNEQFF | TGCAGCGTTGAGGAGTCGGGGAGCTCCTACAATGAGCAGTTCTTC | NA | TRBJ2-1 | TRBV29-1 | NA
CAISESPRSGEKLFF | TGTGCCATCAGTGAGTCCCCCCGGAGCGGAGAAAAACTGTTTTTT | NA | TRBJ1-4 | TRBV10-3 | NA
CASSDRTGGKEKLFF | TGTGCCAGCAGTGACCGGACAGGGGGTAAAGAAAAACTGTTTTTT | NA | TRBJ1-4 | TRBV6-1 | TRBD1
CASRRGTDSRGEQFF | TGTGCCAGCAGGCGGGGGACAGACAGTCGGGGTGAGCAGTTCTTC | NA | TRBJ2-1 | TRBV11-2 | NA
CASSLDADTQYF | TGTGCCAGCAGCTTAGACGCAGATACGCAGTATTTT | once | TRBJ2-3 | TRBV11-3 | NA